This TCR beta chain came from a study of cytomegalovirus exposure and HLA in healthy donors. Broader study findings: It was likely that a cluster of highly shared sequence variants was a sequencing artifact.

Germline assignment: CDR1 SGDLS and CDR2 YYNGEE. The V gene end was trimmed by 2 bases and the J gene end by 5 bases; junction bases not matched to a gene: 10. This CDR3 comprises 16 residues. Donors consisted of healthy bone marrow donors. A word on this clone: Its antigen is undetermined.

The PCR had 60 Vbeta and 13 Jbeta primers. The assay was immunoSEQ multiplex PCR, and TCRdb's table has in-frame clones only and misses some. The table lists about 180,000 clones, 77% of them singletons. This clonotype was obtained from a man aged 18 to 29 in good health and CMV-seronegative. The V call is TRBV9, the J call TRBJ2-5; TRBD2 agrees at 9 bases. Sample: PBMCs. CDR3 nucleotides: TGTGCCAGCAGCGTCGCTAGCGGGAACGGGGCCGAGACCCAGTACTTC. Its protein is CASSVASGNGAETQYF.